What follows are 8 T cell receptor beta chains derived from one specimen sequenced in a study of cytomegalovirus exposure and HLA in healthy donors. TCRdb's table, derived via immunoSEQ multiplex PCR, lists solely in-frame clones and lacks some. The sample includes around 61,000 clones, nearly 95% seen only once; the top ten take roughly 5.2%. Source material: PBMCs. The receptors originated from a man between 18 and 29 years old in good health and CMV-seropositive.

CDR3 region: CASSPRSAGGYNEQFF. The CDR3, as DNA: TGCGCCAGCAGCCCACGGTCAGCGGGAGGCTACAATGAGCAGTTCTTC. The J gene is TRBJ2-1, the V gene TRBV4-1; 9 bases map to TRBD2. Losses at the gene ends were 4 bases for V and 3 bases for J; bases not matched to a gene: 7. The CDR3 runs 16 residues. Germline CDR1 MGHRA, CDR2 YSYEKL.

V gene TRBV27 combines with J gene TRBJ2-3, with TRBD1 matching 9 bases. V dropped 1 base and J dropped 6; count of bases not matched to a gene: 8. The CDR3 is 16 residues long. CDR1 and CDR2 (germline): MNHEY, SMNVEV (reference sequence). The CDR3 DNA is TGTGCCAGCAGTTTATATACGGGACAGGGAGCGGATACGCAGTATTTT. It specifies CASSLYTGQGADTQYF.

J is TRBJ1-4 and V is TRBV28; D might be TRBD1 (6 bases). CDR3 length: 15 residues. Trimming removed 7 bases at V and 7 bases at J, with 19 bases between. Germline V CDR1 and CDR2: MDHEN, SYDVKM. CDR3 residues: CASTQWGGAGEKLFF. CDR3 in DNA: TGTGCCAGCACCCAATGGGGGGGGGCGGGTGAAAAACTGTTTTTT.

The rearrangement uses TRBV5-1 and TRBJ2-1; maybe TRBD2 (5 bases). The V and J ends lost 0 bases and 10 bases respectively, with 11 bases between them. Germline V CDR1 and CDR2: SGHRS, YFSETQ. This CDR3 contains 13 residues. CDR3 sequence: CASSLESGSEQFF. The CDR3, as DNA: TGCGCCAGCAGCTTGGAAAGCGGCTCCGAGCAGTTCTTC.

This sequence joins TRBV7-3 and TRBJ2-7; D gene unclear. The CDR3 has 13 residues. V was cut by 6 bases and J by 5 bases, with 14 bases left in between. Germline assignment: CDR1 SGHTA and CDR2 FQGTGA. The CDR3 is CASSRQVADEQYF. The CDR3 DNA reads TGTGCCAGCAGTCGACAAGTCGCCGACGAGCAGTACTTC.

In DNA form, the CDR3 reads TGTGCCACCTCCCCGGGACTAGCGAGACAAGAGACCCAGTACTTC. This sequence encodes CATSPGLARQETQYF. V usage is TRBV6-4 and J usage is TRBJ2-5, with 10 bases matching TRBD2. V shed 10 bases and J 2 bases; nucleotides not matched to a gene: 10. The germline V gene encodes CDR1 MRHNA and CDR2 SNTAGT. The CDR3 extends over 15 amino acids.

The CDR3 DNA reads as TGTGCCAGCAGTTACTCCGGGACTAGCGGAGATACGCAGTATTTT. This encodes CASSYSGTSGDTQYF. The chain combines TRBV6-5 with TRBJ2-3; 11 nucleotides line up with TRBD2. This CDR3 is 15 amino acids long. Germline V CDR1 and CDR2: MNHEY, SVGAGI. The V and J ends lost 0 bases and 5 bases, in that order; junction bases with no gene match: 1.

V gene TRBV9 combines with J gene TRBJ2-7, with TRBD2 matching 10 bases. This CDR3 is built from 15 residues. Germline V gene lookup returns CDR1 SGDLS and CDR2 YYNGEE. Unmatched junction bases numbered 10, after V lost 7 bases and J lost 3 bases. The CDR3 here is CASRYFLAGVYEQYF. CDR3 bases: TGTGCCAGCCGATACTTTCTAGCGGGAGTCTACGAGCAGTACTTC.